Sequencing of this T cell receptor beta chain was carried out in a study of T cell repertoires in cytomegalovirus infection. Looking at the study overall: Indicated by public TCR beta signatures were CMV infection and matching HLA type. Study-wide findings and caveats: The response measured ex vivo was dominated by TCR beta clonotypes (HLA-C-restricted and CMV-specific).

On this clonotype: Its cognate antigen is unknown.

J was trimmed by 4 bases and V by 2 bases; bases with no gene match: 5. The CDR3 runs to 15 residues. Per germline, CDR1 SGHNT and CDR2 YYREEE (reference sequence). TCRdb used MiXCR to reprocess the reads, holding one entry per CDR3 protein. The sample holds around 310,000 distinct CDR3 sequences, 25% to 30% seen once. The V and J genes are TRBV5-4 and TRBJ2-1; 8 nucleotides line up with TRBD1. Here the sequenced sample was cultured PBMCs, taken from culture after CMV antigen stimulation. This receptor was obtained from a human donor in good health (CMV status not recorded). Some clones in this sample may be carry-over from other donors' samples. The DNA for the CDR3 is TGTGCCAGCAGCTTAGGACAGGGTCTATACAATGAGCAGTTCTTC. As protein: CASSLGQGLYNEQFF.